This T cell receptor beta chain was documented in a study of T cell repertoires in cytomegalovirus infection. Study information: Public TCR beta signatures marked donors with CMV infection and the matching HLA. Study-wide results and caveats: The ex vivo response showed dominance by HLA-C-restricted CMV-specific TCR beta clonotypes. The cumulative frequency of public TCR beta families identified carriers of CMV plus the relevant HLA.

Using its own MiXCR run on the reads, TCRdb lists one record per CDR3 protein. The data contain approximately 140,000 distinct CDR3 sequences, about 6.3% of them singletons. In the case of this clonotype: Its antigen is undetermined. A read error is possible here, since a much larger clone lies one base away.

The sequencing sample was made of PBMCs. The clonotype was recovered from a human donor in good health (CMV status not recorded). Some clones in this sample may be carry-over from other donors' samples.

CDR3: CASSQSGDPPDTQYF. DNA for the CDR3: TGTGCCAGCAGTCAAAGCGGGGACCCCCCAGATACGCAGTATTTT. The chain employs TRBV12-3 or TRBV12-4 and TRBJ2-3, with 7 nucleotides matching TRBD2. Trimming at V came to 5 bases and at J to 4 bases, leaving 9 bases not matched to a gene. The CDR3 extends over 15 amino acids.